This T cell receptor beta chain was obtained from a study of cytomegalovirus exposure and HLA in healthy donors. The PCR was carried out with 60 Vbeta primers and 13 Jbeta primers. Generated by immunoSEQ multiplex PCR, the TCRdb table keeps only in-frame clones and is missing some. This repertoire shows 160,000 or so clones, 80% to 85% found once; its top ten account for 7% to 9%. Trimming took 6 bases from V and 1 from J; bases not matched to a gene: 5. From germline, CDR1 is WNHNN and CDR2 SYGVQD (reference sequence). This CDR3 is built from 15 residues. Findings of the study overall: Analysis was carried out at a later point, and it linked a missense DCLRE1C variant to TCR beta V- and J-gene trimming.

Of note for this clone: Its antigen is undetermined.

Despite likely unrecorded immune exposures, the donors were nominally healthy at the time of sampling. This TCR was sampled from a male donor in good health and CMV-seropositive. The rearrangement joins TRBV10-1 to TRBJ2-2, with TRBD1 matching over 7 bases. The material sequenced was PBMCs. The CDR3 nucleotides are TGCGCCAGCAGGATGGGACAGCTGAACACCGGGGAGCTGTTTTTT. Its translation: CASRMGQLNTGELFF.